This T cell receptor beta chain was retrieved from a study of T cell repertoires in cytomegalovirus infection. General study findings and limits: HLA-C-restricted CMV clonotypes gave the most frequent clonotype in two of eight donors.

V gave up 2 bases and J gave up 4 bases, with 9 bases separating them. Germline loops: CDR1 MNHEY, CDR2 SVGEGT. This CDR3 is 14 amino acids long. TCRdb independently ran MiXCR on the reads; one entry per CDR3 protein. The sample lists about 350,000 distinct CDR3 sequences; nearly 35% were seen once. On this clonotype: Its antigen is not identified.

This receptor was obtained from a human donor in good health (CMV status not recorded). Some clones in this sample may be carry-over from other donors' samples. Specimen: cultured PBMCs, collected from culture after CMV antigen stimulation. The rearrangement uses TRBV6-2 or TRBV6-3 and TRBJ2-1, with D hard to call. CDR3 bases: TGTGCCAGCAGTTACGCTGGGGAATACAATGAGCAGTTCTTC. Protein sequence: CASSYAGEYNEQFF.